This T cell receptor (beta chain) derives from a study of cytotoxic CD8 clonotypes in ibrutinib-treated CLL. With 3 bases removed from V and 4 bases from J, the gap between germline ends came to 10 bases. Germline V gene sequence: CDR1 SGHTA, CDR2 FQGNSA. CDR3 size: 13 residues. Sequencing used immunoSEQ multiplex PCR; TCRdb keeps in-frame clones, though not all of them. The table has about 140,000 clones, approximately 80% seen once; the top ten hold about 29%. The specimen was PBMCs, collected after 12 months of ibrutinib treatment. This receptor was taken from a human donor with chronic lymphocytic leukemia. This chain uses TRBV7-2 with TRBJ2-7, with a tentative D call TRBD1 (6 bases). The CDR3 nucleotides are TGTGCCAGCAGCTTGGCAGGGGAATACGAGCAGTACTTC. Protein sequence: CASSLAGEYEQYF.